The TCR beta chain under discussion was sequenced for a study of T cell repertoires in cytomegalovirus infection. Looking at the study overall: Matching HLA type, along with CMV infection, was indicated by public TCR beta signatures.

This clonotype was recorded a few times. Its antigen is currently unknown. Study results and limitations: Dominating the ex vivo response were TCR beta clonotypes that were CMV-specific and HLA-C-restricted. Based on cumulative public TCR beta family frequency, carriers of CMV plus the relevant HLA were identified.

J was trimmed by 13 bases and V by 8 bases; bases with no gene match: 2. The germline CDR1 and CDR2 sequences are MNHNS and SASEGT. The CDR3 totals 9 residues. TCRdb ran MiXCR on the reads and lists one entry per CDR3 protein. The sample shows some 940,000 distinct CDR3 sequences, roughly 31% of them seen only once. The specimen was cultured CD8+ T cells from PBMCs, collected from culture after CMV antigen stimulation. This sequence originates from a human donor in good health (CMV status not recorded). Some clones in this sample may be carry-over from other donors' samples. The gene calls are TRBV6-1 and TRBJ2-1; 7 bases match TRBD2. The DNA of the CDR3 is TGTGCCAGCGGGACTACCCAGTTCTTC. Translated, it gives CASGTTQFF.